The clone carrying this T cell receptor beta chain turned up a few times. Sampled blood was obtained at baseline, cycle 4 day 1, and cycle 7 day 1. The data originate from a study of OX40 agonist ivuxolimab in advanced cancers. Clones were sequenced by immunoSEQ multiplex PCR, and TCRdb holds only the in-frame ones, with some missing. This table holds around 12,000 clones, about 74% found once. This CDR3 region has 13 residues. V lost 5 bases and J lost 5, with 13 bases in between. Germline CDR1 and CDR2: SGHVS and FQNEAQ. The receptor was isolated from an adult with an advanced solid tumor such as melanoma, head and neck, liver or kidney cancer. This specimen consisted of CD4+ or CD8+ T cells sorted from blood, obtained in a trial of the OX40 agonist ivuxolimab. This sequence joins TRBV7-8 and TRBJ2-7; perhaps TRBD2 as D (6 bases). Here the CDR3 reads CASSAPASDEQYF. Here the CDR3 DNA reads TGTGCCAGCAGCGCGCCGGCTAGCGACGAGCAGTACTTC. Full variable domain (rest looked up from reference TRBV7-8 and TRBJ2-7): GAGVSQSPRYKVAKRGQDVALRCDPISGHVSLFWYQQALGQGPEFLTYFQNEAQLDKSGLPSDRFFAERPEGSVSTLKIQRTQQEDSAVYLCASSAPASDEQYFGPGTRLTVT.